This TCR beta chain was identified during a study of Graves' ophthalmopathy and Graves' hyperthyroidism. Study-wide findings and caveats: The model predicted progression of ophthalmopathy with a sensitivity of 60% to 71%, and its specificity was about 76%. The majority of expanded thyroid clonotypes above 0.001 frequency also occurred in blood.

This clonotype was seen only once. Its antigen is undetermined. The junction departs from the called germline gene at one end, perhaps through a read error. There are 14 residues in the CDR3. Germline CDR1 is KGHDR and CDR2 is SFDVKD. Amplification of the TCR beta CDR3 regions used RNA transcripts (as template). An initial RT-PCR round employing HTBI primers preceded a second-round multiplex PCR. TCRdb reprocessed the multiplex PCR reads via MiXCR and lists one record per CDR3 protein. The sample has approximately 700,000 distinct CDR3 sequences; approximately 40% are singletons. Sequenced material: peripheral blood. The clonotype originates from an adult man with Graves' ophthalmopathy. This chain uses TRBV24-1 with TRBJ2-6, with D hard to call. CDR3 loop: CATSDLSEANVLTF. The CDR3 DNA sequence: TGTGCCACCAGTGATTTGTCTGAGGCCAACGTCCTGACTTTC.